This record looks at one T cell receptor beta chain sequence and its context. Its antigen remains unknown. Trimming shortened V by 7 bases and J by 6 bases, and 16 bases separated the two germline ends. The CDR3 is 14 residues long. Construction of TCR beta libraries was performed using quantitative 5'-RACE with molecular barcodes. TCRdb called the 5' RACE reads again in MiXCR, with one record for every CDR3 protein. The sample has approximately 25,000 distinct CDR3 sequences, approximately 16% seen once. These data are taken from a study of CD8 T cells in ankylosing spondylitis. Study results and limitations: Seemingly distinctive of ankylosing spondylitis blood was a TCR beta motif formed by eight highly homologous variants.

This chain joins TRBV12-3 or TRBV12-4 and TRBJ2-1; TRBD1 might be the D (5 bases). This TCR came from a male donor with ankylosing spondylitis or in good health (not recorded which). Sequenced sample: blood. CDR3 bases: TGTGCCAGCACCTTGGGGCTGACAATCAATGAGCAGTTCTTC. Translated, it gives CASTLGLTINEQFF.